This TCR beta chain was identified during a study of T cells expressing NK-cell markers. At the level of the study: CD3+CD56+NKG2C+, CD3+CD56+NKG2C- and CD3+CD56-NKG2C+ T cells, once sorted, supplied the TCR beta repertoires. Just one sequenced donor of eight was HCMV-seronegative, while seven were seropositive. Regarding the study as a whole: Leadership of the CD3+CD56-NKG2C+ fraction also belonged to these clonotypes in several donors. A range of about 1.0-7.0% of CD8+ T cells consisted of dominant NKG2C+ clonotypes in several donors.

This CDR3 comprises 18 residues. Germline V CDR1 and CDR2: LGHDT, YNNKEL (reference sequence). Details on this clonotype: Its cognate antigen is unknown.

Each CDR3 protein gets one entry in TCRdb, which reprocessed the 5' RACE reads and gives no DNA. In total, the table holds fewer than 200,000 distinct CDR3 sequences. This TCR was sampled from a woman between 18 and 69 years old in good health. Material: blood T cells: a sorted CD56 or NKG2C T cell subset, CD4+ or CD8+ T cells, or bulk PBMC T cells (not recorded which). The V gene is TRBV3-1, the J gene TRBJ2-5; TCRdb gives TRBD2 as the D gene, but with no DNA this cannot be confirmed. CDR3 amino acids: CASSHPPTSGGLQETQYF.